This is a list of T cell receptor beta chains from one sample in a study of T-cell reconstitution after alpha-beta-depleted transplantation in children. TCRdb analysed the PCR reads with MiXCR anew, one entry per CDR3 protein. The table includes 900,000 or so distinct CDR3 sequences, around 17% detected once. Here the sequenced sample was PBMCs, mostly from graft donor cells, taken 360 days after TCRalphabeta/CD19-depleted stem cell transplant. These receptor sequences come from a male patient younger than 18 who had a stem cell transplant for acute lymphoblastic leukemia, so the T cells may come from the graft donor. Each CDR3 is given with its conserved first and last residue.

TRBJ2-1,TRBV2,CASSDSRLALDNEQFF
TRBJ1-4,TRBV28,CARIGQGGMEDEKLFF
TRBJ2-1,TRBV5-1,CASSYERREQFF
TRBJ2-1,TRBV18,CASSPQGWWDNEQFF
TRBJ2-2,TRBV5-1,CASSLRRSNTGELFF
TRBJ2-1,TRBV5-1,CASSLVALDNEQFF
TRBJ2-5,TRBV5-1,CASSLAKGAVQETQYF
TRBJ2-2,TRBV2,CASSQQWGPTGELFF
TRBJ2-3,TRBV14,CASSHASRTDTQYF
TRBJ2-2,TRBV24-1,CATSDPVVVQDTGELFF
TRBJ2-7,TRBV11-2,CASSLIGASHSYEQYF
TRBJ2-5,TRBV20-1,CSRWGGLAGVGQETQYF
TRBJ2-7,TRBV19,CASSSSGEQYF
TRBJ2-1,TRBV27,CASSSSGRGAPYNEQFF
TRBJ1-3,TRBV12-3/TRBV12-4,CASSFGVHNTIYF
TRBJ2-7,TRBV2,CASTRDRANEQYF
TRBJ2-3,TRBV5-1,CASSLISGIGTDTQYF
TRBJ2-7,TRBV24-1,CAEGTVSSYEQYF
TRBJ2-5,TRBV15,CATGLAVGETQYF
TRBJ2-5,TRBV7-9,CASSLDKTQYF
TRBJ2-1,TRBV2,CASSGLAGGYEQFF
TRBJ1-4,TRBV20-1,CSVGFGDLNEKLFF
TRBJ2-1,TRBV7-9,CASSLSPLGNEQFF
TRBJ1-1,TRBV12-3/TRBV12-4,CASSVRVGVF
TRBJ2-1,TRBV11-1,CASRTSGGGQSIYNEQFF
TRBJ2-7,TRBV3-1,CASSQDPRTSGSNEQYF
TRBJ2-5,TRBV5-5,CASSLIAGEGQETQYF
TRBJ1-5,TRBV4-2,CASSQGSRNQPQHF
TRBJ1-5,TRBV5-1,CASRWTAGSNQPQHF
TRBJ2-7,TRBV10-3,CASQADIPYEQYF
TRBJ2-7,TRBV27,CASLPLGQGAHEQYF
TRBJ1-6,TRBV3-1,CASSHVWQGYSPLHF
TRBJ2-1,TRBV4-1,CASSLLFYSSSLFPYNEQFF
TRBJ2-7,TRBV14,CASSHLAGVPYEQYF
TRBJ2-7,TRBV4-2,CASSQGPGTQQNEQYF
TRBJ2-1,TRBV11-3,CASSLLRTEQFF
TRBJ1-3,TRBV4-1,CASSQVSGNTIYF
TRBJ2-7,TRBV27,CASKMYGLSGDSYEQYF
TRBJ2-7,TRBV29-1,CSVGDLGYEQYF
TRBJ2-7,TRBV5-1,CASSLRPGQTYEQYF
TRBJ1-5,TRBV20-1,CSASDRSSNQPQHF
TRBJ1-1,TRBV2,CASSEAWQTEAFF
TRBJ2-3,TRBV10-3,CAISAPGSGSGDTQYF
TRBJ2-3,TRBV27,CASSFMRGDTQYF
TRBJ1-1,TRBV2,CASIPSPVNTEAFF
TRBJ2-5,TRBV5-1,CASSLVLGLAVQETQYF
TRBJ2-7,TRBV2,CASRPPGEVYEQYF
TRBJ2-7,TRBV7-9,CASSPRVDQGTSEEQYF
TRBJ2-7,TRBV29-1,CSVEPGLAGHSYEQYF
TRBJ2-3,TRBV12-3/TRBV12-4,CASSLRSTDTQYF
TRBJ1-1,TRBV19,CASSMVQMNTEAFF
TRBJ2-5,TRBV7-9,CASTPQGARYQETQYF
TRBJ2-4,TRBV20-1,CSASPMRETAKNIQYF
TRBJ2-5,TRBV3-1,CASSQGWSGAYQETQYF
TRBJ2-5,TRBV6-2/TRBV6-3,CASSYIPWTSPETQYF
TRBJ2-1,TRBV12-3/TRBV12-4,CASSLRTGEVRGNEQFF
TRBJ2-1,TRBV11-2,CASSSLWAAGRSYNEQFF
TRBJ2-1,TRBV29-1,CSVTPGYNEQFF
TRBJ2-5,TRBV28,CASRHVPNIRDRDYETQYF
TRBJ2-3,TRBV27,CASSPWRLAGASDTQYF